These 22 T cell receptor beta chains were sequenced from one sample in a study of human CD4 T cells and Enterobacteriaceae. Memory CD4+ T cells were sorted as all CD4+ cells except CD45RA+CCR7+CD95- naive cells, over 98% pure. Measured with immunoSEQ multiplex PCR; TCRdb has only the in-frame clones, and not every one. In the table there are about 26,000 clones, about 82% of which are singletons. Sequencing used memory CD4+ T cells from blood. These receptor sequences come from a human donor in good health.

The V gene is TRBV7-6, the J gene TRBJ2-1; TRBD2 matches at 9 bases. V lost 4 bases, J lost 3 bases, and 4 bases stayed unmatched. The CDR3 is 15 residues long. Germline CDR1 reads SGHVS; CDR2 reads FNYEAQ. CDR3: CASSSLAGSYNEQFF. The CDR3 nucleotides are TGTGCCAGCAGCTCCCTAGCGGGGAGCTACAATGAGCAGTTCTTC.

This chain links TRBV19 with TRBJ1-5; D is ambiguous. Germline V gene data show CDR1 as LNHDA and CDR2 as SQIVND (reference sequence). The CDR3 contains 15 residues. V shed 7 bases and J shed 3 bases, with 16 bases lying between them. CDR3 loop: CASTRLSMLNQPQHF. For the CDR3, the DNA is TGTGCCAGTACCCGACTGTCTATGCTCAATCAGCCCCAGCATTTT. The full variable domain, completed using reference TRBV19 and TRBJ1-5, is DGGITQSPKYLFRKEGQNVTLSCEQNLNHDAMYWYRQDPGQGLRLIYYSQIVNDFQKGDIAEGYSVSREKKESFPLTVTSAQKNPTAFYLCASTRLSMLNQPQHFGDGTRLSIL.

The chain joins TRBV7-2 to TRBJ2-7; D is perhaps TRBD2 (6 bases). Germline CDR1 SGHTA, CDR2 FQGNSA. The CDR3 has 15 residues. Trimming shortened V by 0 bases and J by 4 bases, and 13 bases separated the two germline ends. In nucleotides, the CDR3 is TGTGCCAGCAGCTTAGCAGGCGGCGGGGCGTACGAGCAGTACTTC. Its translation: CASSLAGGGAYEQYF.

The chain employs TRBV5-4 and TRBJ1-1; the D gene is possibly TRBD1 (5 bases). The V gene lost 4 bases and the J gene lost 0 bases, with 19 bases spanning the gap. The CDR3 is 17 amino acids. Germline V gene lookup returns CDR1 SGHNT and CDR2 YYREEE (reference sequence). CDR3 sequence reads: CASSPVTGLPVNTEAFF. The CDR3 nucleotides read TGTGCCAGCAGCCCGGTTACAGGACTCCCGGTGAACACTGAAGCTTTCTTT. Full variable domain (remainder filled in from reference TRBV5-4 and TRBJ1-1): ETGVTQSPTHLIKTRGQQVTLRCSSQSGHNTVSWYQQALGQGPQFIFQYYREEENGRGNFPPRFSGLQFPNYSSELNVNALELDDSALYLCASSPVTGLPVNTEAFFGQGTRLTVV.

Here the CDR3 DNA reads TGTGCCAGCAGCTCCCGGGGGGACGGGACGAACACTGAAGCTTTCTTT. The encoded protein is CASSSRGDGTNTEAFF. The V call is TRBV5-5, the J call TRBJ1-1, with TRBD1 as a possible D gene (5 bases). V lost 3 bases and J 1 base, leaving 16 bases between the germline ends. The CDR3 length is 16 residues. Germline V lookup: CDR1 SGHKS, CDR2 YYEKEE (reference sequence). The full variable domain, with the rest looked up from reference TRBV5-5 and TRBJ1-1, is DAGVTQSPTHLIKTRGQQVTLRCSPISGHKSVSWYQQVLGQGPQFIFQYYEKEERGRGNFPDRFSARQFPNYSSELNVNALLLGDSALYLCASSSRGDGTNTEAFFGQGTRLTVV.

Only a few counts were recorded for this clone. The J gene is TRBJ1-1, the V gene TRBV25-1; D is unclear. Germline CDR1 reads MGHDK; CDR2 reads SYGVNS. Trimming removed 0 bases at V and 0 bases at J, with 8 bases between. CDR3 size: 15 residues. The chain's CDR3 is CASSEYSALNTEAFF. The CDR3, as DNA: TGTGCCAGCAGTGAATATAGTGCGTTGAACACTGAAGCTTTCTTT.

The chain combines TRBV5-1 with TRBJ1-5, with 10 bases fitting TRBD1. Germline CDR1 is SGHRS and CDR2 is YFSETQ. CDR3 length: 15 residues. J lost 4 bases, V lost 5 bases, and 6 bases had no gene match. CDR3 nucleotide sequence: TGCGCCAGCAGACTTGGGACAGGGGCTAATCAGCCCCAGCATTTT. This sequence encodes CASRLGTGANQPQHF. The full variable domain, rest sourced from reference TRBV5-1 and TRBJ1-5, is KAGVTQTPRYLIKTRGQQVTLSCSPISGHRSVSWYQQTPGQGLQFLFEYFSETQRNKGNFPGRFSGRQFSNSRSEMNVSTLELGDSALYLCASRLGTGANQPQHFGDGTRLSIL.

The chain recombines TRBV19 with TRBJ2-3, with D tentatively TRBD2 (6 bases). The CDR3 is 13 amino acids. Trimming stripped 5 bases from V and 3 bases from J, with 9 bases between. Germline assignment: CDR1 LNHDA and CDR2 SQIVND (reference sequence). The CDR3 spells CASSRGETDTQYF. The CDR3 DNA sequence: TGTGCCAGTAGTCGCGGGGAGACAGATACGCAGTATTTT.

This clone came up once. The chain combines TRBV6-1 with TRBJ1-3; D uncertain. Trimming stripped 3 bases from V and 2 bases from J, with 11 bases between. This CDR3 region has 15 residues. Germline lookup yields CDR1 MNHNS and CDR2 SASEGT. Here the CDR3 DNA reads TGTGCCAGCAGTGAGGAAGGTTGGCCTGGAAACACCATATATTTT. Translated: CASSEEGWPGNTIYF.

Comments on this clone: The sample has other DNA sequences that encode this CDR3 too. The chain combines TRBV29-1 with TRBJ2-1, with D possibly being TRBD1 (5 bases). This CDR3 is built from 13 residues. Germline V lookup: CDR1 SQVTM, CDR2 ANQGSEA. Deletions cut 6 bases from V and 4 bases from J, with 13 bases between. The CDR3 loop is CSVRTSGYNEQFF. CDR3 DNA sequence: TGCAGCGTCCGGACATCCGGATACAATGAGCAGTTCTTC.

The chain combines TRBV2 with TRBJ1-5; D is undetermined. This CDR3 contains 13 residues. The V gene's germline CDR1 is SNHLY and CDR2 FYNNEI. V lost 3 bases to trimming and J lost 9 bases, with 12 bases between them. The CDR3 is CASSEQASRPQHF. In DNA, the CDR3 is TGTGCCAGCAGTGAGCAGGCCAGCAGGCCCCAGCATTTT.

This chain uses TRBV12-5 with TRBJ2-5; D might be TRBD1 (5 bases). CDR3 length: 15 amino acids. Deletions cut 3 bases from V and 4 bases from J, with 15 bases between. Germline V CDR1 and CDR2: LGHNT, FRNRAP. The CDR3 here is CASGFPGAGRETQYF. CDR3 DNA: TGTGCTAGTGGTTTTCCTGGGGCCGGGCGAGAGACCCAGTACTTC.

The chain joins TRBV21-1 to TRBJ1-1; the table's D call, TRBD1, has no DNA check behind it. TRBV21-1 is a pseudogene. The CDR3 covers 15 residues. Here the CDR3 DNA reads TGTGCCAGCAGCACCGGACAGGGGGCGGACACTGAAGCTTTCTTT. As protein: CASSTGQGADTEAFF.

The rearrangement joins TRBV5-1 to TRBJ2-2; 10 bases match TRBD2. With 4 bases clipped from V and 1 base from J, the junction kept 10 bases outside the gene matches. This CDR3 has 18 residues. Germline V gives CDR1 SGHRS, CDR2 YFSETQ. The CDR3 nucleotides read TGCGCCAGCAGCCCACTTACCCGACTAGCGGGGAACACCGGGGAGCTGTTTTTT. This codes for CASSPLTRLAGNTGELFF.

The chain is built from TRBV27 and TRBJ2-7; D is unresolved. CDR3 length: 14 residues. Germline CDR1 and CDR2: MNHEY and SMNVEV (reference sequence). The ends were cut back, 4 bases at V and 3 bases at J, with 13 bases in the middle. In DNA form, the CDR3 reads TGTGCCAGCAGTTCGTTCCAAAAGGGCTACGAGCAGTACTTC. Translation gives CASSSFQKGYEQYF.

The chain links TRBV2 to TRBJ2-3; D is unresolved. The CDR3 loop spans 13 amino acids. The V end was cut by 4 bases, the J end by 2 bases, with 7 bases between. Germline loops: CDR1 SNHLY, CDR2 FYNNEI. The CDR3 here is CASSADFTDTQYF. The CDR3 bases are TGTGCCAGCAGTGCAGACTTCACAGATACGCAGTATTTT.

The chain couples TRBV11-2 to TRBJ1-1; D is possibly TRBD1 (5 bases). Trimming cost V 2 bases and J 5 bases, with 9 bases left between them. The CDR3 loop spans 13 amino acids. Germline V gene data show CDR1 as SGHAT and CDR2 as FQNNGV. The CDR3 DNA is TGTGCCAGCAGCTTAAGGGGCGGGACTGAAGCTTTCTTT. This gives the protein CASSLRGGTEAFF.

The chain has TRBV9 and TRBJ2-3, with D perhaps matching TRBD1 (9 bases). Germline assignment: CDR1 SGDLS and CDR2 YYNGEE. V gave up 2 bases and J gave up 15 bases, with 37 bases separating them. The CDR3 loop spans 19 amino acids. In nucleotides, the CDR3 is TGTGCCAGCAGCGTCGGGACAGGGCTAGCTAGCGGGCCCCCCCTCAAACTCTATTTT. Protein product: CASSVGTGLASGPPLKLYF.

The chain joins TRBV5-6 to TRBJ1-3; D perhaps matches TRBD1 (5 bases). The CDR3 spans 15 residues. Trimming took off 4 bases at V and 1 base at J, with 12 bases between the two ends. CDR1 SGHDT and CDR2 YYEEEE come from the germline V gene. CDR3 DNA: TGTGCCAGCAGCCTGGGGCTAGGATCTGGAAACACCATATATTTT. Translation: CASSLGLGSGNTIYF.

CDR3 DNA: TGTGCTAGTGGTTTGTCCTCCACGGGGGGAGGCGCTGAAGCTTTCTTT. Amino acid sequence: CASGLSSTGGGAEAFF. The V gene is TRBV12-5, the J gene TRBJ1-1, with D tentatively TRBD1 (5 bases). The CDR3 spans 16 residues. Trimming took 2 bases from V and 6 from J, leaving 19 bases between them. Germline V CDR1 and CDR2: LGHNT, FRNRAP. Supplemented by reference TRBV12-5 and TRBJ1-1, the full variable domain reads DARVTQTPRHKVTEMGQEVTMRCQPILGHNTVFWYRQTMMQGLELLAYFRNRAPLDDSGMPKDRFSAEMPDATLATLKIQPSEPRDSAVYFCASGLSSTGGGAEAFFGQGTRLTVV.

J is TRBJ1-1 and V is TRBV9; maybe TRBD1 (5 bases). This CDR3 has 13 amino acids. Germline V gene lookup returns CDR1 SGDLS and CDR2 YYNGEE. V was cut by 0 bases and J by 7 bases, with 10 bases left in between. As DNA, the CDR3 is TGTGCCAGCAGCGTAGGGACAAGGGATGAAGCTTTCTTT. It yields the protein CASSVGTRDEAFF.

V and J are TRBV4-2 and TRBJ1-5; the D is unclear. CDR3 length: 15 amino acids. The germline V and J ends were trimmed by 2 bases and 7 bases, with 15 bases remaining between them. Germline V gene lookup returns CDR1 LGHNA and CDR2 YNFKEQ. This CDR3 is CASSQSPGFRQPQHF. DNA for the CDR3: TGTGCCAGCAGCCAAAGCCCCGGGTTTAGACAGCCCCAGCATTTT.